These 30 T cell receptor beta chains came from one sample sequenced in a study of blood T cell repertoires in COVID-19. Sequenced by immunoSEQ multiplex PCR; TCRdb stores in-frame clones only, minus some. The sample lists around 60,000 clones, 70% to 90% occurring once. Sequences were obtained from peripheral blood. Receptors originate from a man aged 65 to 85 with acute or convalescent COVID-19.

The chain joins TRBV4-1 to TRBJ2-7, with D perhaps matching TRBD1 (6 bases). Between the trimmed V and J ends, which lost 5 bases and 4 bases, there was a span of 18 bases. The germline gives CDR1 MGHRA, CDR2 YSYEKL. The CDR3 is made up of 15 amino acids. CDR3 in amino acids: CASSSRTVRGYEQYF. For the CDR3, the DNA is TGCGCCAGCAGCTCTCGGACAGTTAGGGGGTACGAGCAGTACTTC.

V is TRBV7-2 and J is TRBJ2-1; D is unresolved. V dropped 1 base and J dropped 9 bases, with 10 bases sitting between them. The germline V gene encodes CDR1 SGHTA and CDR2 FQGNSA. The CDR3 is 13 residues long. The CDR3: CASSLGAPSEQFF. The CDR3 DNA follows: TGTGCCAGCAGCTTAGGGGCGCCCAGTGAGCAGTTCTTC.

The CDR3 nucleotides are TGTGCCAGCAGCAAAGACAGGGCGCGGGGCTACACCTTC. Its translation is CASSKDRARGYTF. This chain uses TRBV28 with TRBJ1-2; TRBD1 aligns across 7 bases. V lost 6 bases to trimming and J lost 8 bases; unmatched junction nucleotides: 9. The CDR3 is 13 residues long. Germline V gene data show CDR1 as MDHEN and CDR2 as SYDVKM.

The V call is TRBV7-9, the J call TRBJ1-3; D call uncertain. V was cut by 7 bases and J by 0 bases, with 16 bases left in between. Germline V lookup: CDR1 SEHNR, CDR2 FQNEAQ (reference sequence). The CDR3 consists of 16 residues. The CDR3 bases are TGTGCCAGCACCCTCCTCGGTCCCACCTCTGGAAACACCATATATTTT. Encoded protein: CASTLLGPTSGNTIYF.

The CDR3 nucleotides read TGTGCCAGCAGTCCGCAGGGGGCTGTAGGCTACACCTTC. It translates to CASSPQGAVGYTF. The genes are TRBV25-1 and TRBJ1-2, with 8 positions matching TRBD1. This CDR3 is 13 amino acids long. V lost 5 bases, J lost 8 bases, and 7 bases stayed unmatched. Germline CDR1 and CDR2: MGHDK and SYGVNS.

This clone was seen only once. The chain has TRBV13 and TRBJ2-7; 10 bases are a match to TRBD2. This CDR3 comprises 18 residues. Germline CDR1 reads PRHDT; CDR2 reads FYEKMQ (reference sequence). The ends lost 4 bases at V and 6 bases at J; junction bases unmatched: 18. The CDR3 region has the DNA TGTGCCAGCAGCTCCCGGGGGCTAGCGGGGGCTTTCCTATCCGAGCAGTACTTC. Its translation: CASSSRGLAGAFLSEQYF.

CDR3 in amino acids: CASSLSVGTGPRMGPPGELFF. The CDR3 nucleotides are TGTGCCAGTAGTCTCTCAGTCGGGACAGGGCCACGAATGGGTCCTCCCGGGGAGCTGTTTTTT. This chain joins TRBV19 and TRBJ2-2, with TRBD1 identical over 9 bases. Germline V gene data show CDR1 as LNHDA and CDR2 as SQIVND (reference sequence). J was trimmed by 6 bases and V by 5 bases; bases with no gene match: 25. The length of the CDR3 is 21 residues.

This clone was counted a single time. The rearrangement joins TRBV28 to TRBJ2-7; 12 bases fit TRBD2. Germline CDR1 and CDR2: MDHEN and SYDVKM. This CDR3 region has 14 residues. Losses at the gene ends were 5 bases for V and 6 bases for J; bases not matched to a gene: 5. The CDR3 DNA follows: TGTGCCAGCAGTCAACCGGGACTAGCGGGCGAGCAGTACTTC. Translation gives CASSQPGLAGEQYF.

The V call is TRBV4-1, the J call TRBJ2-1; D perhaps matches TRBD2 (6 bases). CDR1 is MGHRA, CDR2 YSYEKL, per germline. Trimming pared 0 bases from V and 4 bases from J, leaving 13 bases between. CDR3 length: 16 amino acids. The CDR3 bases are TGCGCCAGCAGCCAAGATCCCGCGGGAACTTACAATGAGCAGTTCTTC. Translating it yields CASSQDPAGTYNEQFF.

In nucleotides, the CDR3 is TGCGCCAGCAGCCGCAATCCACCGGGACAGACTAATGAAAAACTGTTTTTT. This gives the protein CASSRNPPGQTNEKLFF. This chain connects TRBV4-3 to TRBJ1-4, with 7 bases fitting TRBD1. Germline CDR1 is LGHNA and CDR2 is YSLEER. With V trimmed by 4 bases and J by 2 bases, 10 bases remained unmatched. This CDR3 has 17 residues.

The chain couples TRBV9 to TRBJ1-6, with TRBD1 matching over 10 bases. CDR1 SGDLS and CDR2 YYNGEE come from the germline V gene. V trimming: 4 bases; J trimming: 10 bases; junction bases outside the gene matches: 8. This CDR3 comprises 15 residues. The CDR3 spells CASSPGQGVWSPLHF. The CDR3 DNA is TGTGCCAGCAGCCCCGGACAGGGGGTTTGGTCACCCCTCCACTTT.

The chain employs TRBV5-1 and TRBJ2-2, with a possible D match to TRBD1 (6 bases). There are 16 residues in the CDR3. In germline, CDR1 is SGHRS, CDR2 YFSETQ. Trimming took 4 bases from V and 0 from J, leaving 13 bases between them. CDR3 protein: CASSQTGFANTGELFF. The CDR3 coding sequence is TGCGCCAGCAGCCAGACAGGCTTCGCGAACACCGGGGAGCTGTTTTTT.

The chain recombines TRBV6-6 with TRBJ1-5; tentative D call: TRBD1 (6 bases). There are 14 residues in the CDR3. Germline V gene lookup returns CDR1 MNHNY and CDR2 SVGAGI (reference sequence). The germline V and J ends were trimmed by 6 bases and 3 bases, with 12 bases remaining between them. In nucleotides, the CDR3 is TGTGCCAGCAGACCTTACAGGGACAATCAGCCCCAGCATTTT. As protein: CASRPYRDNQPQHF.

Only a few counts were recorded for this clone. The genes are TRBV7-6 and TRBJ1-1, with 9 bases matching TRBD1. This CDR3 is built from 14 residues. Trimming cost V 5 bases and J 1 base; bases outside gene matches: 2. Germline CDR1 reads SGHVS; CDR2 reads FNYEAQ. Written as DNA, the CDR3 is TGTGCCAGCAGCCCGGGACAGGGGAACACTGAAGCTTTCTTT. It codes for CASSPGQGNTEAFF.

Only one count was recorded for this clone. This chain uses TRBV6-5 with TRBJ1-4; no clear D. Germline loops: CDR1 MNHEY, CDR2 SVGAGI. The CDR3 has 16 residues. V was trimmed by 2 bases and J by 2 bases, leaving 12 bases between them. CDR3: CASSYETGGTNEKLFF. The CDR3 coding sequence is TGTGCCAGCAGTTACGAGACGGGAGGTACTAATGAAAAACTGTTTTTT.

This sequence joins TRBV5-1 and TRBJ2-5, with 11 bases lining up with TRBD2. The V segment lost 4 bases and the J segment 3 bases; nucleotides outside the gene matches: 2. This CDR3 is 14 amino acids long. Germline values: CDR1 SGHRS, CDR2 YFSETQ. The CDR3 region has the DNA TGCGCCAGCAGCACGACTAGCGGGGAAGAGACCCAGTACTTC. It specifies CASSTTSGEETQYF.

The chain combines TRBV11-2 with TRBJ2-1, with TRBD1 matching over 9 bases. The CDR3 has 17 residues. The ends lost 5 bases at V and 4 bases at J; junction bases unmatched: 12. Germline CDR1 is SGHAT and CDR2 is FQNNGV. The CDR3 protein is CASSTNLRDRDYNEQFF. The CDR3 DNA is TGTGCCAGCAGCACCAACCTCCGGGACAGGGATTACAATGAGCAGTTCTTC.

The chain is built from TRBV7-2 and TRBJ2-5; D is undetermined. Germline CDR1 SGHTA, CDR2 FQGNSA. Trimming removed 4 bases at V and 1 base at J, with 10 bases between. The CDR3 covers 14 residues. Written as DNA, the CDR3 is TGTGCCAGCAGCTCACCTTCTATCCAAGAGACCCAGTACTTC. Translated: CASSSPSIQETQYF.

The chain combines TRBV5-1 with TRBJ1-2; 7 nucleotides match TRBD1. Germline-derived CDR1 and CDR2 are SGHRS and YFSETQ. The ends lost 5 bases at V and 3 bases at J; junction bases unmatched: 10. This CDR3 is built from 15 residues. DNA of the CDR3: TGCGCCAGCAGAGACGACAGGGTGGTACACTATGGCTACACCTTC. It yields the protein CASRDDRVVHYGYTF.

The rearrangement joins TRBV6-5 to TRBJ2-5; 8 bases fit TRBD1. The CDR3 spans 16 residues. Germline values: CDR1 MNHEY, CDR2 SVGAGI. Germline trimming cut 0 bases from V and 0 bases from J; bases unmatched to any gene: 3. CDR3 sequence reads: CASSYSGQVHQETQYF. The CDR3 DNA sequence: TGTGCCAGCAGTTACTCGGGACAGGTCCACCAAGAGACCCAGTACTTC.

The V and J genes are TRBV24-1 and TRBJ2-5; D is unresolved. This CDR3 region has 13 residues. Germline CDR1 reads KGHDR; CDR2 reads SFDVKD. The germline V and J ends were trimmed by 8 bases and 5 bases, with 14 bases remaining between them. This chain's CDR3 is CATMGPNGETQYF. In DNA, the CDR3 is TGTGCCACCATGGGTCCTAACGGGGAGACCCAGTACTTC.

The chain employs TRBV27 and TRBJ1-2, with 8 positions matching TRBD1. Germline V gene data show CDR1 as MNHEY and CDR2 as SMNVEV (reference sequence). V was pared by 6 bases and J by 3 bases, with 9 bases of the junction left unmatched. This CDR3 is 15 amino acids long. CDR3 DNA: TGTGCCAGCAGGAACCGGCAGGGGGCAGACTATGGCTACACCTTC. It codes for CASRNRQGADYGYTF.

This CDR3 reads CASSVGGDEQFF. The CDR3 DNA reads as TGTGCCAGCAGCGTAGGGGGGGATGAGCAGTTCTTC. The chain uses TRBV9 and TRBJ2-1, with D tentatively TRBD2 (6 bases). From germline, CDR1 is SGDLS and CDR2 YYNGEE. With 0 bases removed from V and 8 bases from J, the gap between germline ends came to 6 bases. The CDR3 has 12 residues.

This chain links TRBV27 with TRBJ1-2, with TRBD1 identical over 10 bases. This CDR3 has 14 residues. The V and J ends lost 3 bases and 7 bases, in that order; junction bases with no gene match: 5. Germline values: CDR1 MNHEY, CDR2 SMNVEV (reference sequence). CDR3 protein: CASSFDRGLPGYTF. CDR3 nucleotide sequence: TGTGCCAGCAGTTTTGACAGGGGGCTACCTGGCTACACCTTC.

CDR3 amino acids: CASSYTTGHGDTIYF. The CDR3 DNA reads as TGTGCCAGCAGTTATACAACAGGGCATGGGGACACCATATATTTT. The chain employs TRBV6-5 and TRBJ1-3; the D gene is possibly TRBD1 (6 bases). From germline, CDR1 is MNHEY and CDR2 SVGAGI. CDR3 size: 15 residues. V lost 3 bases to trimming and J lost 8 bases, with 17 bases between them.

V usage is TRBV4-1 and J usage is TRBJ2-2, with 14 bases fitting TRBD2. CDR3 length equals 17 residues. Trimming at V came to 6 bases and at J to 8 bases, leaving 11 bases not matched to a gene. Germline V gene sequence: CDR1 MGHRA, CDR2 YSYEKL. The CDR3 nucleotides read TGCGCCAGCAGTATACTTCCGGGACTAGCGGGGGCTGGGGAGCTGTTTTTT. Its translation is CASSILPGLAGAGELFF.

This clone has only one observation. J is TRBJ2-1 and V is TRBV9; TRBD2 might be the D (5 bases). V was cut by 4 bases and J by 5 bases, with 22 bases left in between. Germline V CDR1 and CDR2: SGDLS, YYNGEE. The CDR3 is made up of 17 amino acids. The CDR3 bases are TGTGCCAGCAGCCCTTTTGCTTATCCCCCCGGGGACAATGAGCAGTTCTTC. Its protein product is CASSPFAYPPGDNEQFF. Complete variable domain (other parts from reference TRBV9 and TRBJ2-1): DSGVTQTPKHLITATGQRVTLRCSPRSGDLSVYWYQQSLDQGLQFLIQYYNGEERAKGNILERFSAQQFPDLHSELNLSSLELGDSALYFCASSPFAYPPGDNEQFFGPGTRLTVL.

The rearrangement joins TRBV7-2 to TRBJ2-7; 11 nucleotides agree with TRBD1. Unmatched junction bases numbered 7, after V lost 2 bases and J lost 7 bases. The CDR3 sequence is 15 residues long. Germline CDR1 SGHTA, CDR2 FQGNSA. The CDR3 loop reads CASSLYGTGGLEQYF. For the CDR3, the DNA is TGTGCCAGCAGCTTATACGGGACAGGGGGTCTGGAGCAGTACTTC.

This clone is a singleton in its sample. The chain joins TRBV6-6 to TRBJ2-6, with D hard to call. V was cut by 11 bases and J by 1 base, with 15 bases left in between. This CDR3 region has 15 residues. Germline CDR1 and CDR2: MNHNY and SVGAGI (reference sequence). The CDR3 protein is CASRNPGSGANVLTF. CDR3 in DNA: TGTGCCTCCAGAAATCCGGGTTCTGGGGCCAACGTCCTGACTTTC.

This chain connects TRBV7-2 to TRBJ1-2, with a tentative D call TRBD1 (6 bases). Germline V lookup: CDR1 SGHTA, CDR2 FQGNSA. V was trimmed by 7 bases and J by 1 base, leaving 13 bases between them. CDR3 length: 14 residues. CDR3 sequence: CASTGGRGNYGYTF. The CDR3 bases are TGTGCCAGCACTGGGGGCAGGGGTAACTATGGCTACACCTTC.